Listed below are T cell receptor beta chains from one sample, sequenced in a study of cytomegalovirus exposure and HLA in healthy donors. Clones were read by immunoSEQ multiplex PCR, and TCRdb kept only the in-frame ones, dropping some. The sample lists roughly 54,000 clones, 82% occurring once. The sequenced sample was PBMCs. Every receptor here comes from a man aged 50 to 60 in good health and CMV-seronegative. Each CDR3 is given with its conserved first and last residue. The order of the fields is clone size, V gene, CDR3 protein. Clone size, where shown, is once, few, many, or a class for clones that have expanded.

size: -
V: TRBV5-1
CDR3: CASSLQGTHNSPLHF

size: -
V: TRBV4-3
CDR3: CASSQDLAGSYNSPLHF

size: -
V: TRBV29-1
CDR3: CSVDSGGSGNTIYF

size: -
V: TRBV25-1
CDR3: CASSEYGVGREAFF

size: -
V: TRBV5-1
CDR3: CASSLATGRDYGYTF

size: -
V: TRBV28
CDR3: CASSPWTSGGVTAPRNTQYF

size: -
V: TRBV5-1
CDR3: CASSLGQGARETQYF

size: -
V: TRBV28
CDR3: CASSLNTDTQYF

size: -
V: TRBV5-4
CDR3: CASSSGTGQTGELFF

size: few
V: TRBV7-6
CDR3: CASSLELSDTQYF

size: -
V: TRBV6-5
CDR3: CASSYSGQGVWYEQYF

size: -
V: TRBV7-8
CDR3: CASSLALGQLYEQYF

size: -
V: TRBV28
CDR3: CASRAGTGGYSNQPQHF

size: -
V: TRBV5-1
CDR3: CASSASGQGERYEQYF